This T cell receptor beta chain originates from a study of T cell clonotyping in hematopoietic cell transplantation. V lost 2 bases to trimming and J lost 2 bases, with 6 bases between them. The CDR3 loop spans 13 amino acids. CDR1 is GTSNPN and CDR2 is SVGIG in the germline V gene (reference sequence). This clone was counted between two and nine times. Libraries were prepared by immunoSEQ multiplex PCR; TCRdb keeps only in-frame clonotypes and omits some of them. In the table there are about 15,000 clones, roughly 88% of which are singletons. What was sequenced was peripheral blood mononuclear cells. The chain joins TRBV30 to TRBJ2-2, with no clear D. This TCR was sampled from a woman aged 40 to 49 in good health. Some clones in this sample may be carry-over from other donors' samples. The CDR3 loop reads CAWSYLNTGELFF. CDR3 coding DNA: TGTGCCTGGAGTTACTTAAACACCGGGGAGCTGTTTTTT.